The rows below give T cell receptor beta chains drawn from one sample of a study of shared clonotypes between healthy human individuals. The repertoire was sequenced with immunoSEQ multiplex PCR; TCRdb's copy has only in-frame clones and lacks some. In the table there are about 2.3 million clones, approximately 95% of which are singletons. Material for sequencing was naive CD4+ T cells from PBMCs. The receptors were gathered from a man between 18 and 35 years old in good health. Some clones in this sample may be carry-over from other donors' samples. Each CDR3 is given with its conserved first and last residue. D genes are given only for firm matches. Expanded clones are given a class, and other clones once, few, many or no size at all.

>TRBV18|-|TRBJ1-5|-
CASHLRGDQPQHF
TGTGCCAGCCACCTCAGGGGTGATCAGCCCCAGCATTTT
>TRBV10-3|-|TRBJ1-2|-
CAISESTDGYTF
TGTGCCATCAGTGAGTCCACGGATGGCTACACCTTC
>TRBV5-4|TRBD1|TRBJ1-1|-
CASSFGGTGKITEAFF
TGTGCCAGCAGCTTCGGGGGGACAGGGAAGATAACTGAAGCTTTCTTT
>TRBV7-2|-|TRBJ2-1|-
CASSSLSGAYSYNEQFF
TGTGCCAGCAGCTCGCTTAGCGGAGCCTACTCCTACAATGAGCAGTTCTTC
>TRBV6-5|TRBD2|TRBJ2-1|-
CASSPRTSGYNEQFF
TGTGCCAGCAGTCCACGGACTAGCGGTTACAATGAGCAGTTCTTC
>TRBV20-1|-|TRBJ2-5|-
CSAQLSETQYF
TGCAGTGCCCAACTCTCGGAGACCCAGTACTTC
>TRBV5-1|-|TRBJ2-5|-
CASSLASAGHQETQYF
TGCGCCAGCAGCTTGGCGTCAGCGGGTCACCAAGAGACCCAGTACTTC
>TRBV10-1|-|TRBJ2-3|once
CASGGESTDTQYF
TGCGCCAGCGGCGGGGAGAGCACAGATACGCAGTATTTT
>TRBV5-6|TRBD2|TRBJ2-7|-
CASSLLAAYEQYF
TGTGCCAGCAGCTTACTAGCGGCCTACGAGCAGTACTTC
>TRBV6-5|-|TRBJ2-3|-
CASSYLNTDTQYF
TGTGCCAGCAGTTATCTTAACACAGATACGCAGTATTTT
>TRBV11-2|-|TRBJ2-1|-
CASSLESRDTTSYNEQFF
TGTGCCAGCAGCTTAGAAAGTAGGGACACAACATCCTACAATGAGCAGTTCTTC
>TRBV15|-|TRBJ2-6|-
CATARDKGYSGANVLTF
TGTGCCACCGCTCGGGACAAGGGCTACTCTGGGGCCAACGTCCTGACTTTC
>TRBV28|-|TRBJ2-6|-
CASSLSGSGANVLTF
TGTGCCAGCAGTTTATCAGGTTCCGGGGCCAACGTCCTGACTTTC
>TRBV28|TRBD1|TRBJ1-1|-
CASSSPGQGFTEAFF
TGTGCCAGCAGTTCGCCGGGACAGGGCTTCACTGAAGCTTTCTTT
>TRBV10-2|-|TRBJ2-3|-
CASTTGHPGADTQYF
TGCGCCAGCACCACGGGCCACCCGGGGGCAGATACGCAGTATTTT
>TRBV5-1|-|TRBJ2-2|-
CASSLLGGANTGELFF
TGCGCCAGCAGCTTGCTTGGGGGAGCTAACACCGGGGAGCTGTTTTTT
>TRBV7-2|-|TRBJ1-3|-
CASSFGRSDTIYF
TGTGCCAGCAGCTTTGGGCGGTCTGACACCATATATTTT
>TRBV5-1|TRBD1|TRBJ1-1|-
CASSGGQGNRRENTEAFF
TGCGCCAGCAGCGGCGGACAGGGGAACAGACGGGAGAACACTGAAGCTTTCTTT
>TRBV7-8|-|TRBJ1-2|-
CASSRETTGYGYTF
TGTGCCAGCAGCAGAGAGACAACGGGGTATGGCTACACCTTC
>TRBV18|TRBD1|TRBJ1-1|-
CASSRQGPTEAFF
TGTGCCAGCTCCCGACAGGGGCCCACTGAAGCTTTCTTT
>TRBV4-1|-|TRBJ2-1|-
CASSQKTTAPRVNEQFF
TGCGCCAGCAGCCAAAAAACTACGGCCCCTCGAGTTAATGAGCAGTTCTTC
>TRBV25-1|-|TRBJ1-1|-
CASSELVGRGENTEAFF
TGTGCCAGCAGTGAGTTGGTTGGTAGGGGCGAGAACACTGAAGCTTTCTTT
>TRBV7-9|-|TRBJ2-7|-
CASSPQGYGPEQYF
TGTGCCAGCAGCCCCCAGGGATACGGTCCCGAGCAGTACTTC
>TRBV2|-|TRBJ1-1|few
CASRERDIEAFF
TGTGCCAGCAGGGAACGGGATATTGAAGCTTTCTTT
>TRBV28|-|TRBJ2-7|-
CASSPGSRGAYEQYF
TGTGCCAGCAGTCCCGGGTCAAGGGGTGCCTACGAGCAGTACTTC
>TRBV5-1|-|TRBJ2-5|-
CASSLGDQGTQYF
TGCGCCAGCAGCTTAGGGGATCAGGGGACCCAGTACTTC
>TRBV18|-|TRBJ1-1|-
CASSPPAGYEAFF
TGTGCCAGCTCACCTCCCGCCGGTTATGAAGCTTTCTTT
>TRBV9|-|TRBJ1-3|-
CASSVASSGNTIYF
TGTGCCAGCAGCGTAGCCTCCTCTGGAAACACCATATATTTT
>TRBV28|-|TRBJ1-4|-
CASSSQGATNEKLFF
TGTGCCAGCAGTTCTCAGGGTGCAACTAATGAAAAACTGTTTTTT
>TRBV14|-|TRBJ2-3|-
CASSQVKSDTQYF
TGTGCCAGCAGCCAAGTCAAATCAGATACGCAGTATTTT
>TRBV28|-|TRBJ2-1|-
CASTGEGGVGSYNEQFF
TGTGCCAGCACTGGGGAGGGGGGAGTAGGGTCCTACAATGAGCAGTTCTTC
>TRBV28|TRBD1|TRBJ2-3|-
CATGTGLRDTQYF
TGTGCCACCGGGACAGGCCTGAGGGATACGCAGTATTTT
>TRBV7-2|-|TRBJ1-5|-
CASSLGGWGNQPQHF
TGTGCCAGCAGCTTAGGGGGCTGGGGCAATCAGCCCCAGCATTTT
>TRBV9|-|TRBJ2-7|-
CASSVGLEGFAYEQYF
TGTGCCAGCAGCGTAGGCTTGGAGGGATTCGCCTACGAGCAGTACTTC
>TRBV28|-|TRBJ1-2|-
CASSFGGSSGHYGYTF
TGTGCCAGCAGTTTCGGGGGGTCCTCGGGACATTATGGCTACACCTTC
>TRBV5-1|TRBD1|TRBJ1-1|-
CASSSGQGETEAFF
TGCGCCAGCAGCTCGGGACAGGGAGAAACTGAAGCTTTCTTT
>TRBV10-3|-|TRBJ2-3|-
CAISPARPSSADTQYF
TGTGCCATCAGTCCAGCAAGGCCTAGCTCAGCAGATACGCAGTATTTT
>TRBV7-3|-|TRBJ1-1|-
CASSPGRGRTEAFF
TGTGCCAGCAGCCCCGGACGGGGAAGAACTGAAGCTTTCTTT
>TRBV7-2|TRBD1|TRBJ2-2|-
CASSPRQGASAGELFF
TGTGCCAGCAGCCCCCGGCAGGGGGCGTCTGCCGGGGAGCTGTTTTTT
>TRBV9|-|TRBJ2-7|-
CASSRLYEQYF
TGTGCCAGCAGCCGACTTTACGAGCAGTACTTC
>TRBV7-8|-|TRBJ2-5|-
CASSWAPARETQYF
TGTGCCAGCAGCTGGGCACCAGCGAGGGAGACCCAGTACTTC
>TRBV5-1|TRBD2|TRBJ2-7|-
CASSLVASGYYEQYF
TGCGCCAGCAGCTTGGTCGCTAGCGGGTACTACGAGCAGTACTTC
>TRBV7-9|-|TRBJ1-2|-
CASSENSAYGYTF
TGTGCCAGCAGCGAGAACAGCGCTTATGGCTACACCTTC
>TRBV7-2|TRBD2|TRBJ2-7|-
CASSLQAGDPYEQYF
TGTGCCAGCAGCTTACAAGCGGGAGATCCGTACGAGCAGTACTTC
>TRBV27|-|TRBJ2-5|-
CASRGMEGRGETQYF
TGTGCCAGCAGGGGGATGGAGGGACGTGGCGAGACCCAGTACTTC
>TRBV5-1|TRBD2|TRBJ2-5|-
CASTREGETQYF
TGCGCCAGCACCAGGGAGGGGGAGACCCAGTACTTC
>TRBV6-1|TRBD2|TRBJ2-2|-
CASGGTTNTGELFF
TGTGCCAGCGGGGGGACTACTAACACCGGGGAGCTGTTTTTT